These T cell receptor beta chains were read from a single sample in a study of control samples from healthy donors and cancer patients. TCRdb's copy holds only in-frame clones and misses some; the assay was immunoSEQ multiplex PCR. Altogether 150,000 or so clones are present, over 90% being singletons, with the ten largest covering 2.4%. The sequencing sample was made of blood. These receptors were taken from a man aged 50-59 years in good health. The CDR3 runs from the conserved cysteine through the conserved F or W. Fields, in order: V gene, J gene, clone size, D gene, CDR3 protein, CDR3 DNA. The D gene is left open where the match is weak. Clone size, where shown, is once, few, many, or a class for clones that have expanded.

TRBV28	TRBJ1-5	.	.	CASSLGRESNQPQHF	TGTGCCAGCAGTTTAGGTCGGGAGAGCAATCAGCCCCAGCATTTT
TRBV2	TRBJ2-1	.	.	CASSEGVPSYNEQFF	TGTGCCAGCAGTGAAGGCGTCCCATCCTACAATGAGCAGTTCTTC
TRBV9	TRBJ2-3	.	TRBD2	CASSVSGGLTDTQYF	TGTGCCAGCAGCGTCAGCGGGGGTCTCACAGATACGCAGTATTTT
TRBV19	TRBJ2-7	.	.	CASSKGPGYSYEQYF	TGTGCCAGTAGTAAGGGCCCGGGCTACTCCTACGAGCAGTACTTC
TRBV6-5	TRBJ1-1	.	.	CASSSVRAEAFF	TGTGCCAGCAGTTCCGTTCGCGCTGAAGCTTTCTTT
TRBV6-5	TRBJ1-5	once	.	CASSYTRDQPQHF	TGTGCCAGCAGTTACACGCGGGATCAGCCCCAGCATTTT
TRBV11-2	TRBJ2-7	.	.	CASSLYEQYF	TGTGCCAGCAGCTTGTACGAGCAGTACTTC
TRBV3-1/TRBV3-2	TRBJ1-1	.	TRBD1	CASSPGRTGSTEAFF	TGTGCCAGCAGCCCAGGACGGACAGGGAGCACTGAAGCTTTCTTT
TRBV5-4	TRBJ1-2	.	TRBD1	CASSLVGQVYGYTF	TGTGCCAGCAGCTTGGTTGGACAGGTATATGGCTACACCTTC
TRBV19	TRBJ1-5	.	TRBD1	CASSIPTGGLSNQPQHF	TGTGCCAGTAGTATTCCCACAGGGGGTTTGAGCAATCAGCCCCAGCATTTT
TRBV19	TRBJ1-1	.	.	CASSIGEKTEAFF	TGTGCCAGTAGTATAGGGGAGAAGACTGAAGCTTTCTTT
TRBV5-1	TRBJ1-4	.	.	CASSVRSSTNEKLFF	TGCGCCAGCAGTGTGAGAAGCTCTACTAATGAAAAACTGTTTTTT
TRBV18	TRBJ2-5	.	.	CASSRGAGETQYF	TGTGCCAGCTCTAGGGGAGCCGGGGAGACCCAGTACTTC
TRBV25-1	TRBJ2-5	.	.	CASSESGVLETQYF	TGTGCCAGCAGTGAGTCGGGAGTCTTAGAGACCCAGTACTTC
TRBV12-2	TRBJ2-2	.	.	CASRLRVANTGELFF	TGTGCAAGTCGCTTACGGGTTGCGAACACCGGGGAGCTGTTTTTT
TRBV7-3	TRBJ2-5	.	TRBD2	CASSRGTRQETQYF	TGTGCCAGCAGCCGCGGGACTAGACAAGAGACCCAGTACTTC
TRBV5-1	TRBJ1-2	.	TRBD1	CASSLLSGGRTNHGYTF	TGCGCCAGCAGCCTTTTGTCAGGGGGCAGAACTAACCACGGCTACACCTTC
TRBV6-1	TRBJ1-5	.	TRBD1	CASSERLRYRGQDQPQHF	TGTGCCAGCAGTGAAAGGCTCCGTTACAGGGGGCAGGATCAGCCCCAGCATTTT
TRBV30	TRBJ1-5	.	.	CAWKQSSNQPQHF	TGTGCCTGGAAACAGAGTTCCAATCAGCCCCAGCATTTT
TRBV5-1	TRBJ1-2	.	.	CASSLERGDGYTF	TGCGCCAGCAGCTTGGAGCGGGGGGATGGCTACACCTTC
TRBV2	TRBJ2-1	.	.	CASSVRNEQFF	TGTGCCAGCAGTGTTCGCAATGAGCAGTTCTTC
TRBV3-1/TRBV3-2	TRBJ2-1	.	TRBD2	CASSQGLAGEVEQFF	TGTGCCAGCAGCCAAGGTCTAGCGGGAGAAGTTGAGCAGTTCTTC
TRBV4-2	TRBJ2-7	.	TRBD2	CASSQDSLGGGVYEQYF	TGTGCCAGCAGCCAAGATTCGTTGGGGGGGGGAGTCTACGAGCAGTACTTC
TRBV23-1	TRBJ1-1	.	.	CASSQLGARTEAFF	TGCGCCAGCAGTCAACTAGGGGCCAGGACTGAAGCTTTCTTT